The 5 T cell receptor beta chains listed next were all sequenced from one sample in a study of blood T cell repertoires in COVID-19. The repertoire was sequenced with immunoSEQ multiplex PCR; TCRdb's copy has only in-frame clones and lacks some. The sample has 65,000 to 75,000 clones; about nine tenths are singletons. Specimen: peripheral blood. The receptors originated from a woman aged 80 or older with active or convalescent COVID-19.

The chain recombines TRBV24-1 with TRBJ1-2; TRBD1 agrees at 7 bases. Trimming took 12 bases from V and 5 from J; bases not matched to a gene: 11. The CDR3 consists of 13 residues. Germline V gene sequence: CDR1 KGHDR, CDR2 SFDVKD. The chain's CDR3 is CAPDRVERYGYTF. In DNA form, the CDR3 reads TGTGCCCCAGACAGGGTAGAACGTTATGGCTACACCTTC.

This chain connects TRBV10-1 to TRBJ1-1; no clear D gene. V lost 1 base, J lost 0 bases, and 3 bases lay in between. This CDR3 has 13 residues. CDR1 and CDR2 (germline): WNHNN, SYGVQD (reference sequence). As DNA, the CDR3 is TGCGCCAGCAGTGAGTTAATGAACACTGAAGCTTTCTTT. Its translation: CASSELMNTEAFF.

This sequence joins TRBV28 and TRBJ1-4; tentative D call: TRBD1 (6 bases). CDR1 and CDR2 from the germline V gene are MDHEN and SYDVKM. V was pared by 4 bases and J by 5 bases, with 17 bases between. CDR3 size: 16 residues. CDR3 sequence reads: CASSSARTVGNEKLFF. In nucleotides, the CDR3 is TGTGCCAGCAGTTCAGCCCGGACAGTCGGAAATGAAAAACTGTTTTTT.

A single count supports this clone. The chain employs TRBV19 and TRBJ2-7; TRBD1 matches at 9 bases. The ends lost 3 bases at V and 6 bases at J; junction bases unmatched: 6. The CDR3 extends over 14 amino acids. CDR1 and CDR2 (germline): LNHDA, SQIVND (reference sequence). The DNA of the CDR3 is TGTGCCAGTAGTATCTGGGACAGGGTGAGCGAGCAGTACTTC. It translates to CASSIWDRVSEQYF.

The V call is TRBV6-5, the J call TRBJ2-5, with 10 bases that match TRBD2. Germline loops: CDR1 MNHEY, CDR2 SVGAGI. The CDR3 extends over 14 amino acids. The trim removed 6 bases at V and 2 bases at J, leaving 3 bases unmatched. CDR3 loop: CASRLAGRQETQYF. The DNA for the CDR3 is TGTGCCAGCAGACTAGCGGGGCGGCAAGAGACCCAGTACTTC.